This TCR beta chain was documented in a study of cytomegalovirus exposure and HLA in healthy donors. General study results and limits: Most of the TCR beta V segments (in an earlier analysis) were productive either about 87% or about 30% of the time. As a later analysis revealed, the rate of TCR association differed by HLA locus, with DRB1 most and HLA-C fewest. Researchers catalogued 164 TCR beta chains as cytomegalovirus-associated. A missense variant in DCLRE1C was later tied to TCR beta V- and J-gene trimming.

With 60 Vbeta and 13 Jbeta primers, the PCR was carried out. Method: immunoSEQ multiplex PCR; TCRdb's copy keeps in-frame clones and lacks some. This repertoire includes some 26,000 clones. To note about this clone: Its antigen is not identified.

Germline values: CDR1 SQVTM, CDR2 ANQGSEA. CDR3 length equals 14 residues. Trimming cost V 5 bases and J 0 bases, with 13 bases left between them. The sample consisted of PBMCs. The J gene is TRBJ1-1, the V gene TRBV29-1, with D maybe TRBD1 (5 bases). The origin of this receptor is a male donor in good health and CMV-seropositive. The CDR3 bases are TGCAGCGTTAGATGGAGGGGAGTGAACACTGAAGCTTTCTTT. Residues: CSVRWRGVNTEAFF.